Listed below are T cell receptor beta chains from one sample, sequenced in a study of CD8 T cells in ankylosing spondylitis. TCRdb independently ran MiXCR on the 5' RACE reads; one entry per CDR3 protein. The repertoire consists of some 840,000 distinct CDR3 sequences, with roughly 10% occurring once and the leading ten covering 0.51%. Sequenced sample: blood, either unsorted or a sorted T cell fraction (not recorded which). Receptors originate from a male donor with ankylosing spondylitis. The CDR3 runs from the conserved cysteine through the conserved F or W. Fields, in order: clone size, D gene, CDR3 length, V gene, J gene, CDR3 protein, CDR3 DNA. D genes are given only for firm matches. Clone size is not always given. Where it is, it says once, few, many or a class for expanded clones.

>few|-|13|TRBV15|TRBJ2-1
CATSRDSPNEQFF
TGTGCCACCAGCAGAGATTCCCCCAATGAGCAGTTCTTC
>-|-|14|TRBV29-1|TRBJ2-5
CSAFLRDRKETQYF
TGCAGCGCTTTTCTTCGGGACCGCAAAGAGACCCAGTACTTC
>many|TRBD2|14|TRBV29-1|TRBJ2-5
CSVDLAGERETQYF
TGCAGCGTTGACTTAGCGGGAGAGAGAGAGACCCAGTACTTC
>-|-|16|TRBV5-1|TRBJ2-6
CASSLEAISGANVLTF
TGCGCCAGCAGCTTGGAGGCGATCTCTGGGGCCAACGTCCTGACTTTC
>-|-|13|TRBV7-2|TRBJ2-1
CASSSRGGYEQFF
TGTGCCAGCAGCTCGAGGGGAGGCTATGAGCAGTTCTTC
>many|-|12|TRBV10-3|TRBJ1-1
CAISRERTEAFF
TGTGCCATCAGTCGGGAGAGGACTGAAGCTTTCTTT
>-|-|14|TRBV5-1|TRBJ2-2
CASSAGGFTGELFF
TGCGCCAGCAGCGCCGGGGGCTTCACCGGGGAGCTGTTTTTT
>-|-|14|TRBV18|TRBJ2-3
CASSPPQNTDTQYF
TGTGCCAGCTCACCACCTCAAAATACAGATACGCAGTATTTT
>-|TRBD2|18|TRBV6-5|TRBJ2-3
CASSYSVTLAGGSHTQYF
TGTGCCAGCAGTTACTCCGTAACATTAGCGGGAGGGTCTCATACGCAGTATTTT
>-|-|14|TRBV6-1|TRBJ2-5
CASSRAGLGETQYF
TGTGCCAGCAGCCGCGCGGGGCTCGGAGAGACCCAGTACTTC
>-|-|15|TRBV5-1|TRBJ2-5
CASSPTHWPGETQYF
TGCGCCAGCAGCCCAACTCATTGGCCGGGAGAGACCCAGTACTTC
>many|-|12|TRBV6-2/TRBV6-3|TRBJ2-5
CASGLRRETQYF
TGTGCCTCGGGACTTAGAAGGGAGACCCAGTACTTC
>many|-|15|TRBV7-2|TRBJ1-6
CASSFWGGVGSPLHF
TGTGCCAGCAGCTTCTGGGGGGGAGTAGGGTCACCCCTCCACTTT
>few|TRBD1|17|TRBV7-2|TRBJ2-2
CASSLIQGQGRTGELFF
TGTGCCAGCAGCTTAATCCAGGGACAGGGACGGACCGGGGAGCTGTTTTTT
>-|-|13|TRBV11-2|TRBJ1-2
CASSLNGRYGYTF
TGTGCCAGCAGCCTTAACGGACGCTATGGCTACACCTTC
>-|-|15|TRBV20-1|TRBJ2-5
CSASGPEGRQETQYF
TGCAGTGCTAGCGGGCCAGAAGGCCGCCAAGAGACCCAGTACTTC
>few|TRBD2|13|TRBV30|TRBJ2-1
CALWALARNEQFF
TGTGCCCTGTGGGCACTAGCGAGGAATGAGCAGTTCTTC
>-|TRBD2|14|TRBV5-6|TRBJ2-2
CASSSGAFSGELLF
TGTGCCAGCAGCTCCGGGGCATTCAGCGGGGAGCTGCTTTTT
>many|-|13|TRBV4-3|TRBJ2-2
CASSQSNTGELFF
TGCGCCAGCAGCCAATCAAACACCGGGGAGCTGTTTTTT
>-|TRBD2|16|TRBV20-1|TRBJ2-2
CSARELAGVGTGELFF
TGCAGTGCTAGAGAGTTAGCGGGAGTAGGGACCGGGGAGCTGTTTTTT
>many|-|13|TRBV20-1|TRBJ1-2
CSARTGSNYGYTF
TGCAGTGCTAGGACAGGATCTAACTATGGCTACACCTTC
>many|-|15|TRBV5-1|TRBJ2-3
CASSLEVADTDTQYF
TGCGCCAGCAGCTTGGAGGTAGCGGACACAGATACGCAGTATTTT
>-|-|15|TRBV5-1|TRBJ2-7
CASSFGTRDPSEQYF
TGCGCCAGCAGCTTCGGGACAAGGGACCCCTCCGAGCAGTACTTC
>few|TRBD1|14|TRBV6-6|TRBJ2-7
CASCRDRGTYEQYF
TGTGCCAGCTGCCGGGACAGGGGGACCTACGAGCAGTACTTC
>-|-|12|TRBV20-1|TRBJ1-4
CSSGRWNEKLFF
TGCAGCTCGGGACGGTGGAATGAAAAACTGTTTTTT
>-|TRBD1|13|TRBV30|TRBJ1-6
CAWGDRGHSPLHF
TGTGCCTGGGGGGACAGGGGGCATTCACCCCTCCACTTT
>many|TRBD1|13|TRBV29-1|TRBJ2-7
CSVGDSYLGEQYF
TGCAGCGTTGGGGACAGTTACCTGGGGGAGCAGTACTTC
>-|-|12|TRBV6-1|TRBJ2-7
CASSEATYEQYF
TGTGCCAGCAGCGAAGCGACCTACGAGCAGTACTTC
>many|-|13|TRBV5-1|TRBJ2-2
CASTTGNTGELFF
TGCGCCAGCACTACAGGGAACACCGGGGAGCTGTTTTTT
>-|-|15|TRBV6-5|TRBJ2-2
CASSYSAGSKGELFF
TGTGCCAGCAGTTACTCGGCGGGGTCTAAGGGGGAGCTGTTTTTT
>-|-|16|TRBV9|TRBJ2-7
CASSVDSGAQNYEQYF
TGTGCCAGCAGCGTAGATAGCGGAGCCCAGAACTACGAGCAGTACTTC
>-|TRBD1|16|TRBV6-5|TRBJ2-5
CASSYSVQGAGETQYF
TGTGCCAGCAGTTACTCGGTACAGGGGGCGGGGGAGACCCAGTACTTC